This entry lists 27 T cell receptor beta chains sequenced from one sample in a study of blood T cells in healthy people across ages. Sample-barcoded 5' priming and a J-beta primer mix drove a second PCR of roughly 7 to 11 cycles. MiXCR, applied by TCRdb to the 5' RACE reads, yields one record per CDR3 protein. This table holds roughly 800,000 distinct CDR3 sequences, 50% to 65% found once. Input material: blood. The receptors stem from a man older than 75 in good health.

Concerning this clonotype: A read error may explain this, as a much larger clone is one base away. This chain uses TRBV6-6 with TRBJ2-5; tentatively, D is TRBD1 (6 bases). The germline CDR1 and CDR2 sequences are MNHNY and SVGAGI (reference sequence). This CDR3 region has 15 residues. Trimming took 5 bases from V and 11 from J, leaving 24 bases between them. CDR3 coding DNA: TGTGCCAGCAGTCCCGGACAGAGTTCCTACAATGAGCAGTACTTC. It specifies CASSPGQSSYNEQYF.

Only one count was recorded for this clonotype. A read error may be the cause here, since a much bigger clone is one base away. V is TRBV5-1 and J is TRBJ2-3, with TRBD2 identical over 13 bases. Germline values: CDR1 SGHRS, CDR2 YFSETQ. CDR3 length equals 17 residues. CDR3 bases: TGCGCCAACAGCTTGGAACTAGCGGGAGGGAAGACAGATACGCAGTATTTT. Translation gives CANSLELAGGKTDTQYF.

The chain recombines TRBV7-8 with TRBJ2-7, with 7 positions matching TRBD1. CDR3 size: 15 residues. V lost 4 bases, J lost 2 bases, and 8 bases stayed unmatched. Germline values: CDR1 SGHVS, CDR2 FQNEAQ. In nucleotides, the CDR3 is TGTGCCAGCAGCTCGGGAAGACAGGGAACCTACGAGCAGTACTTC. Its translation: CASSSGRQGTYEQYF.

The chain uses TRBV7-7 and TRBJ2-2; 9 nucleotides line up with TRBD2. Germline V gene data show CDR1 as SSHAT and CDR2 as FNYEAQ (reference sequence). V shed 5 bases and J 5 bases; nucleotides not matched to a gene: 9. The CDR3 extends over 16 amino acids. CDR3 in DNA: TGTGCCAGCAGCAAAGAGGGGACTAGCCTGACCGGGGAGCTGTTTTTT. Protein: CASSKEGTSLTGELFF. The full variable domain, in which reference TRBV7-7 and TRBJ2-2 provide the parts outside the CDR3, is GAGVSQSPRYKVTKRGQDVTLRCDPISSHATLYWYQQALGQGPEFLTYFNYEAQPDKSGLPSDRFSAERPEGSISTLTIQRTEQRDSAMYRCASSKEGTSLTGELFFGEGSRLTVL.

In DNA form, the CDR3 reads TGTGCCAGCAGTGGACTAGTGGGAGAGACCCAGTTCTTC. It is translated as CASSGLVGETQFF. The chain uses TRBV6-5 and TRBJ2-1; 7 nucleotides line up with TRBD2. Trimming took 5 bases from V and 13 from J; bases not matched to a gene: 11. The CDR3 totals 13 residues. Germline V gene data show CDR1 as MNHEY and CDR2 as SVGAGI.

The chain recombines TRBV5-1 with TRBJ1-4, with a tentative D call TRBD1 (6 bases). The CDR3 consists of 14 residues. CDR1 and CDR2 from the germline V gene are SGHRS and YFSETQ. Trimming cost V 4 bases and J 5 bases, with 12 bases left between them. In DNA form, the CDR3 reads TGCGCCAGCAGCAGAGGGGGGCAGAATGAAAAACTGTTTTTT. It encodes CASSRGGQNEKLFF. The full variable domain, in which reference TRBV5-1 and TRBJ1-4 provide the parts outside the CDR3, is KAGVTQTPRYLIKTRGQQVTLSCSPISGHRSVSWYQQTPGQGLQFLFEYFSETQRNKGNFPGRFSGRQFSNSRSEMNVSTLELGDSALYLCASSRGGQNEKLFFGSGTQLSVL.

This chain joins TRBV12-3 or TRBV12-4 and TRBJ1-1; D ambiguous. V gave up 9 bases and J gave up 2 bases, with 13 bases separating them. The length of the CDR3 is 13 residues. CDR3 nucleotides: TGTGCCAGTTCGGGGAGCCGTAACACTGAAGCTTTCTTT. Protein sequence: CASSGSRNTEAFF.

The chain employs TRBV5-1 and TRBJ2-1, with 8 bases identical to TRBD2. The J call may not be correct, given that the DNA end is closer to TRBJ2-7. Germline lookup yields CDR1 SGHRS and CDR2 YFSETQ. CDR3 size: 15 residues. For the CDR3, the DNA is TGCGCCAGCAGCACGACTAGCGTCTCCTACAATGAGCAGTACTTC. Translating gives CASSTTSVSYNEQYF.

The sample holds one count of this clonotype. This chain joins TRBV24-1 and TRBJ1-5; D perhaps matches TRBD1 (6 bases). The ends were cut back, 3 bases at V and 2 bases at J, with 13 bases in the middle. CDR3 length equals 16 residues. Germline CDR1 and CDR2: KGHDR and SFDVKD. The CDR3 bases are TGTGCCACCAGTGATACAGGGATTTACGGCAATCAGCCCCAGCATTTT. It encodes CATSDTGIYGNQPQHF.

The chain recombines TRBV29-1 with TRBJ1-2; tentative D call: TRBD1 (5 bases). V was clipped by 4 bases and J by 1 base, with 7 bases between them. Germline V gives CDR1 SQVTM, CDR2 ANQGSEA. The length of the CDR3 is 12 residues. CDR3 residues: CSVAQDNYGYTF. CDR3 nucleotide sequence: TGCAGCGTTGCACAGGATAACTATGGCTACACCTTC.

The chain links TRBV27 to TRBJ2-3; 14 bases align to TRBD2. V shed 5 bases, J shed 12 bases, and the junction held 19 bases outside the gene matches. The CDR3 is made up of 18 amino acids. Germline V CDR1 and CDR2: MNHEY, SMNVEV (reference sequence). Here the CDR3 DNA reads TGTGCCAGCAGTCCGGGGGGGACTAGCGGGAGACCCGTCCTCGCCCAGTATTTT. Its translation: CASSPGGTSGRPVLAQYF.

V usage is TRBV3-1 and J usage is TRBJ1-1, with D uncertain. The CDR3 covers 11 residues. V lost 0 bases, J lost 7 bases, and 3 bases lay in between. Per germline, CDR1 LGHDT and CDR2 YNNKEL (reference sequence). The chain's CDR3 is CASSQEIEAFF. The CDR3 DNA reads as TGTGCCAGCAGCCAAGAGATTGAAGCTTTCTTT.

To note about this clonotype: One end of the junction does not line up with germline, which may come from a read error. The chain uses TRBV7-2 and TRBJ1-3; the match to TRBD1 covers 7 bases. There are 13 residues in the CDR3. Per germline, CDR1 SGHTA and CDR2 FQGNSA. In nucleotides, the CDR3 is TGTGCTAGCAGCACAGGGGCTGGAAACACCATATATTTT. Translation gives CASSTGAGNTIYF.

This clonotype was seen a few times. V and J are TRBV24-1 and TRBJ2-5; 9 bases align to TRBD1. CDR3 length: 15 amino acids. CDR1 KGHDR and CDR2 SFDVKD come from the germline V gene. V gave up 4 bases and J gave up 3 bases; unmatched junction bases: 5. The CDR3 coding sequence is TGTGCCACCAGTGAGCTGGGACAGGGAAAAGAGACCCAGTACTTC. Protein product: CATSELGQGKETQYF.

The chain links TRBV5-1 to TRBJ2-4, with 10 positions matching TRBD2. In germline, CDR1 is SGHRS, CDR2 YFSETQ. The CDR3 extends over 18 amino acids. Trimming took 1 base from V and 0 from J; bases not matched to a gene: 7. The CDR3 coding sequence is TGCGCCAGCAGCTTGCGGATAGCGGGAGGCCTAGCCAAAAACATTCAGTACTTC. Translated, it gives CASSLRIAGGLAKNIQYF.

The gene calls are TRBV5-1 and TRBJ2-7; TRBD2 matches at 7 bases. Germline V lookup: CDR1 SGHRS, CDR2 YFSETQ. The CDR3 covers 16 residues. Unmatched junction bases numbered 10, after V lost 4 bases and J lost 0 bases. CDR3 sequence reads: CASSITSAPGSYEQYF. DNA of the CDR3: TGCGCCAGCAGCATAACTAGCGCGCCCGGCTCCTACGAGCAGTACTTC. The full variable domain, rest sourced from reference TRBV5-1 and TRBJ2-7, is KAGVTQTPRYLIKTRGQQVTLSCSPISGHRSVSWYQQTPGQGLQFLFEYFSETQRNKGNFPGRFSGRQFSNSRSEMNVSTLELGDSALYLCASSITSAPGSYEQYFGPGTRLTVT.

The rearrangement joins TRBV28 to TRBJ2-1, with D possibly TRBD2 on 7 matching bases. The V gene lost 7 bases and the J gene lost 5 bases, with 21 bases spanning the gap. Germline V CDR1 and CDR2: MDHEN, SYDVKM. The CDR3 extends over 16 amino acids. The CDR3, as DNA: TGTGCCAGCACCAGGGGAGTGGGACGGGGGGACAATGAGCAGTTCTTC. Translated: CASTRGVGRGDNEQFF.

The rearrangement uses TRBV20-1 and TRBJ1-1, with 7 bases fitting TRBD1. This CDR3 is built from 16 residues. Per germline, CDR1 DFQATT and CDR2 SNEGSKA (reference sequence). With V trimmed by 3 bases and J by 2 bases, 12 bases remained unmatched. The CDR3 DNA reads as TGCAGTGCTAGGAACGACAGGGCTCCGGCTAACACTGAAGCTTTCTTT. Translating gives CSARNDRAPANTEAFF.

The V gene is TRBV20-1, the J gene TRBJ2-1; tentative D call: TRBD1 (6 bases). The ends were cut back, 1 base at V and 3 bases at J, with 22 bases in the middle. Germline assignment: CDR1 DFQATT and CDR2 SNEGSKA (reference sequence). The CDR3 length is 18 residues. The CDR3 here is CSARGTGTLSSVYNEQFF. Written as DNA, the CDR3 is TGCAGTGCTAGAGGGACCGGGACACTGAGTTCTGTCTACAATGAGCAGTTCTTC.

This clonotype was recorded a few times. The rearrangement joins TRBV29-1 to TRBJ1-2; 8 bases are shared with TRBD1. Germline V gene sequence: CDR1 SQVTM, CDR2 ANQGSEA. This CDR3 spans 16 amino acids. V gave up 0 bases and J gave up 4 bases; unmatched junction bases: 10. CDR3 loop: CSVEDWQGATGYGYTF. As DNA, the CDR3 is TGCAGCGTTGAAGATTGGCAGGGGGCTACGGGCTATGGCTACACCTTC.

This clonotype was seen a few times. The V and J genes are TRBV7-2 and TRBJ2-1; 11 bases are a match to TRBD1. With V trimmed by 7 bases and J by 5 bases, 13 bases remained unmatched. The CDR3 contains 17 residues. Germline V lookup: CDR1 SGHTA, CDR2 FQGNSA. The CDR3 is CASTPRTGGEGNNEQFF. In nucleotides, the CDR3 is TGTGCCAGCACCCCCCGGACAGGGGGCGAGGGCAACAATGAGCAGTTCTTC.

This clonotype was counted only a few times. The rearrangement joins TRBV7-2 to TRBJ2-7; D is unresolved. CDR3 size: 14 residues. Trimming stripped 6 bases from V and 1 base from J, with 13 bases between. Looked up from germline, CDR1 is SGHTA and CDR2 is FQGNSA. CDR3 nucleotide sequence: TGTGCCAGCAGTCTATCCAGCTATTCCTACGAGCAGTACTTC. As protein: CASSLSSYSYEQYF.

The chain has TRBV3-1 and TRBJ1-1; D gene ambiguous. The CDR3 consists of 14 residues. V dropped 3 bases and J dropped 0 bases, with 8 bases sitting between them. The germline V gene encodes CDR1 LGHDT and CDR2 YNNKEL (reference sequence). The CDR3 loop reads CASSHDRVNTEAFF. The CDR3 nucleotides are TGTGCCAGCAGCCACGACCGAGTGAACACTGAAGCTTTCTTT.

Here the CDR3 DNA reads TGCGCCAGCAGCCAAGATAGGGGTGCTAGGGGGATCCGCTATGAGCAGTTCTTC. Protein product: CASSQDRGARGIRYEQFF. The V and J genes are TRBV4-1 and TRBJ2-1; D perhaps matches TRBD1 (6 bases). With 0 bases removed from V and 8 bases from J, the gap between germline ends came to 23 bases. Germline values: CDR1 MGHRA, CDR2 YSYEKL. The CDR3 spans 18 residues.

This clonotype was counted only a few times. The CDR3 nucleotides are TGCGCCAGCAGCTCGCCGGACAGGGGGTACCAAGAGACCCAGTACTTC. Its protein is CASSSPDRGYQETQYF. This sequence joins TRBV5-1 and TRBJ2-5; 10 bases are a match to TRBD1. Germline CDR1 SGHRS, CDR2 YFSETQ. V lost 3 bases, J lost 0 bases, and 5 bases stayed unmatched. This CDR3 has 16 amino acids. Full variable domain (rest looked up from reference TRBV5-1 and TRBJ2-5): KAGVTQTPRYLIKTRGQQVTLSCSPISGHRSVSWYQQTPGQGLQFLFEYFSETQRNKGNFPGRFSGRQFSNSRSEMNVSTLELGDSALYLCASSSPDRGYQETQYFGPGTRLLVL.

The rearrangement links TRBV24-1 to TRBJ2-1; D is uncertain. Germline assignment: CDR1 KGHDR and CDR2 SFDVKD. The V and J ends lost 2 bases and 2 bases respectively, with 6 bases between them. This CDR3 has 14 residues. The CDR3, as DNA: TGTGCCACCAGTGATTCCGCGGCCTACAATGAGCAGTTCTTC. Amino acid sequence: CATSDSAAYNEQFF.

The V call is TRBV21-1, the J call TRBJ1-5. TRBV21-1 is deemed a pseudogene. The CDR3 spans 19 residues. In nucleotides, the CDR3 is TGTGCCAGCAGCCCTGGGGAGGTCCCAAGGGATAATAGCAATCAGCCCCAGCATTTT. It encodes CASSPGEVPRDNSNQPQHF.